Below, 28 T cell receptor beta chains from the same sample are listed, as sequenced in a study of early T cells in non-severe SARS-CoV-2 infection. TCRdb reprocessed the 5' RACE reads with MiXCR, giving one entry per CDR3 protein. This repertoire shows around 100,000 distinct CDR3 sequences, 16% found once; its top ten account for about 1.3%. Sequencing was performed on whole blood. These receptors were taken from an adult who was a healthcare worker with PCR-confirmed SARS-CoV-2 infection or an uninfected control (not recorded which).

In its sample, this clonotype was seen many times. This chain uses TRBV4-3 with TRBJ2-7, with TRBD1 identical over 8 bases. This CDR3 comprises 14 residues. Germline V CDR1 and CDR2: LGHNA, YSLEER. Germline trimming cut 3 bases from V and 5 bases from J; bases unmatched to any gene: 6. The CDR3 DNA follows: TGCGCCAGCAGCCACCGATTGACAGGGGACGAGCAGTACTTC. This codes for CASSHRLTGDEQYF.

J is TRBJ2-7 and V is TRBV12-3 or TRBV12-4; D remains ambiguous. The CDR3 is made up of 11 amino acids. V was trimmed by 5 bases and J by 3 bases, leaving 5 bases between them. CDR3 coding DNA: TGTGCCAGCAGTCCCCTCTACGAGCAGTACTTC. This gives the protein CASSPLYEQYF.

This clonotype was observed a handful of times. The chain couples TRBV3-1 to TRBJ2-2, with D perhaps TRBD2 (5 bases). Trimming took off 4 bases at V and 1 base at J, with 19 bases between the two ends. Germline V gene sequence: CDR1 LGHDT, CDR2 YNNKEL (reference sequence). CDR3 length: 18 residues. CDR3 in DNA: TGTGCCAGCAGCCTCCAGCGAGGGTTGGCACTGAACACCGGGGAGCTGTTTTTT. Its protein is CASSLQRGLALNTGELFF.

The chain carries TRBV12-3 or TRBV12-4 and TRBJ1-1; D is possibly TRBD1 (6 bases). The CDR3 has 12 residues. Trimming took off 5 bases at V and 8 bases at J, with 12 bases between the two ends. The CDR3 nucleotides read TGTGCCAGCAGTCTCAGGGGAGGAGAAGCTTTCTTT. Its protein product is CASSLRGGEAFF.

The chain joins TRBV9 to TRBJ1-1, with 7 bases matching TRBD1. Germline V gene data show CDR1 as SGDLS and CDR2 as YYNGEE. This CDR3 has 16 residues. Trimming at V came to 0 bases and at J to 7 bases, leaving 12 bases not matched to a gene. In DNA, the CDR3 is TGTGCCAGCAGCGTAGGGGGATTTACGGGGACAGATGAAGCTTTCTTT. It encodes CASSVGGFTGTDEAFF.

V usage is TRBV7-9 and J usage is TRBJ1-1; D is undetermined. Trimming shortened V by 5 bases and J by 0 bases, and 7 bases separated the two germline ends. Germline CDR1 reads SEHNR; CDR2 reads FQNEAQ (reference sequence). The CDR3 covers 13 residues. CDR3 sequence: CASSPILNTEAFF. CDR3 bases: TGTGCCAGCAGCCCTATACTGAACACTGAAGCTTTCTTT.

CDR3 sequence: CASSLMGDGEKLFF. For the CDR3, the DNA is TGTGCCAGCAGCTTAATGGGAGACGGTGAAAAACTGTTTTTT. The chain links TRBV7-9 to TRBJ1-4, with D uncertain. The CDR3 length is 14 residues. Trimming pared 2 bases from V and 7 bases from J, leaving 11 bases between. The germline V gene has CDR1 SEHNR and CDR2 FQNEAQ (reference sequence).

This clonotype was seen only once. A much larger clone lies one base from this, so it may be a read error. The rearrangement joins TRBV5-6 to TRBJ2-7; 7 bases agree with TRBD1. There are 13 residues in the CDR3. CDR1 is SGHDT and CDR2 is YYEEEE in the germline V gene. CDR3 coding DNA: TGTACCAGCAGCCCTGGGACAGACCTCGCGCAGTACTTC. This gives the protein CTSSPGTDLAQYF.

This clonotype was observed at least ten times. The gene calls are TRBV27 and TRBJ1-3, with unresolved D. Trimming shortened V by 6 bases and J by 0 bases, and 12 bases separated the two germline ends. Germline CDR1 MNHEY, CDR2 SMNVEV (reference sequence). The CDR3 runs 15 residues. CDR3: CASRSQAISGNTIYF. For the CDR3, the DNA is TGTGCCAGCAGATCTCAGGCTATCTCTGGAAACACCATATATTTT.

This clonotype has a count of ten or more. In DNA form, the CDR3 reads TGTGCCAGCAGTCCCCCGAGGGGGCCCTACAATGAGCAGTTCTTC. It specifies CASSPPRGPYNEQFF. The chain links TRBV6-5 to TRBJ2-1, with 7 bases aligning to TRBD1. Germline CDR1 reads MNHEY; CDR2 reads SVGAGI. Germline trimming cut 5 bases from V and 2 bases from J; bases unmatched to any gene: 6. The length of the CDR3 is 15 residues.

In this sample, this clonotype turned up a few times. The V gene is TRBV7-6, the J gene TRBJ2-5; TRBD1 agrees at 8 bases. Germline CDR1 and CDR2: SGHVS and FNYEAQ. The CDR3 extends over 14 amino acids. The V and J ends lost 4 bases and 3 bases, in that order; junction bases with no gene match: 4. The CDR3 DNA sequence: TGTGCCAGCAGCTCAGAGGACAGGGAAGAGACCCAGTACTTC. It yields the protein CASSSEDREETQYF.

This clonotype was picked up a small number of times. The chain recombines TRBV28 with TRBJ2-1; the match to TRBD1 covers 10 bases. This CDR3 has 14 residues. Trimming took 7 bases from V and 4 from J; bases not matched to a gene: 4. Germline V gene data show CDR1 as MDHEN and CDR2 as SYDVKM. CDR3 amino acids: CASTPGQGYNEQFF. For the CDR3, the DNA is TGTGCCAGCACTCCGGGACAGGGGTACAATGAGCAGTTCTTC.

This clonotype showed up just a few times. The V and J genes are TRBV28 and TRBJ1-5, with D perhaps TRBD1 (5 bases). Deletions cut 6 bases from V and 5 bases from J, with 29 bases between. Germline V gives CDR1 MDHEN, CDR2 SYDVKM. The CDR3 covers 19 residues. The chain's CDR3 is CASRLRSLRTVREDQPQHF. The CDR3 DNA sequence: TGTGCCAGCAGACTCCGCTCCCTGCGAACAGTCAGGGAGGATCAGCCCCAGCATTTT.

The chain carries TRBV29-1 and TRBJ1-2; perhaps TRBD1 as D (6 bases). The CDR3 is 12 amino acids. The germline CDR1 and CDR2 sequences are SQVTM and ANQGSEA. V lost 1 base, J lost 6 bases, and 9 bases lay in between. CDR3 nucleotide sequence: TGCAGCGTTGAAGGACAGGCGCATGGCTACACCTTC. Its translation is CSVEGQAHGYTF.

This clonotype has at least ten counts. The chain recombines TRBV7-2 with TRBJ1-3; D call uncertain. Trimming took off 2 bases at V and 0 bases at J, with 11 bases between the two ends. The CDR3 sequence is 16 residues long. The germline CDR1 and CDR2 sequences are SGHTA and FQGNSA. The CDR3 here is CASSLRAQLSGNTIYF. CDR3 nucleotide sequence: TGTGCCAGCAGCTTAAGAGCACAGCTCTCTGGAAACACCATATATTTT. The complete variable domain, with remaining parts taken from reference TRBV7-2 and TRBJ1-3, reads GAGVSQSPSNKVTEKGKDVELRCDPISGHTALYWYRQSLGQGLEFLIYFQGNSAPDKSGLPSDRFSAERTGGSVSTLTIQRTQQEDSAVYLCASSLRAQLSGNTIYFGEGSWLTVV.

This clonotype was observed many times. One junction end does not reproduce the germline sequence, and a read error may be involved. V is TRBV30 and J is TRBJ1-2; possibly TRBD1 for D (6 bases). The CDR3 has 13 amino acids. CDR1 and CDR2 from the germline V gene are GTSNPN and SVGIG (reference sequence). The CDR3 is CAWNRQGNSGYTF. In nucleotides, the CDR3 is TGTGCCTGGAACCGTCAGGGGAACTCTGGCTACACCTTC.

The sample holds a few counts of this clonotype. The chain couples TRBV7-9 to TRBJ2-2, with 9 bases fitting TRBD2. Germline V gives CDR1 SEHNR, CDR2 FQNEAQ (reference sequence). V trimming: 0 bases; J trimming: 3 bases; junction bases outside the gene matches: 11. CDR3 length: 19 amino acids. CDR3 nucleotides: TGTGCCAGCAGCTTAGCGTCTTTGGCTAGCGGGGCCTACACCGGGGAGCTGTTTTTT. Translating it yields CASSLASLASGAYTGELFF. The complete variable domain, with remaining parts taken from reference TRBV7-9 and TRBJ2-2, reads DTGVSQNPRHKITKRGQNVTFRCDPISEHNRLYWYRQTLGQGPEFLTYFQNEAQLEKSRLLSDRFSAERPKGSFSTLEIQRTEQGDSAMYLCASSLASLASGAYTGELFFGEGSRLTVL.

The table lists this clonotype with many counts. The chain combines TRBV7-2 with TRBJ1-1; no reliable D call. Trimming stripped 6 bases from V and 4 bases from J, with 12 bases between. CDR1 is SGHTA, CDR2 FQGNSA, per germline. CDR3 length equals 13 residues. The CDR3 is CASRPVASTEAFF. The CDR3 coding sequence is TGTGCCAGCAGGCCGGTTGCGAGCACTGAAGCTTTCTTT.

The chain carries TRBV6-2 or TRBV6-3 and TRBJ2-1, with a weak D call TRBD2 (5 bases). The CDR3 is 12 residues long. Trimming left V 7 bases short and J 9 bases short, with 13 bases between. The V gene's germline CDR1 is MNHEY and CDR2 SVGEGT. Written as DNA, the CDR3 is TGTGCCAGCACCCACTCTAGCTTTGAGCAGTTCTTC. Residues: CASTHSSFEQFF.

The chain joins TRBV15 to TRBJ2-2, with 7 bases fitting TRBD1. This CDR3 contains 15 residues. Germline-derived CDR1 and CDR2 are LNHNV and YYDKDF (reference sequence). V lost 3 bases to trimming and J lost 8 bases; unmatched junction nucleotides: 9. The CDR3 coding sequence is TGTGCCACCAGCAGCCACAGGGGACCCCTGGGGGAGCTGTTTTTT. It yields the protein CATSSHRGPLGELFF.

This clonotype was counted a few times. The rearrangement joins TRBV6-6 to TRBJ2-2, with 9 bases identical to TRBD2. The CDR3 has 14 residues. Germline lookup yields CDR1 MNHNY and CDR2 SVGAGI (reference sequence). Trimming at V came to 6 bases and at J to 5 bases, leaving 4 bases not matched to a gene. As DNA, the CDR3 is TGTGCCAGCAGGGGACTAGCCGGAACCGGGGAGCTGTTTTTT. Translating gives CASRGLAGTGELFF.

The rearrangement links TRBV6-2 or TRBV6-3 to TRBJ2-1, with a possible D match to TRBD1 (6 bases). The CDR3 length is 14 residues. CDR1 and CDR2 (germline): MNHEY, SVGEGT. Trimming shortened V by 8 bases and J by 4 bases, and 15 bases separated the two germline ends. CDR3 nucleotide sequence: TGTGCCAGCCAAGGTGACAGGAGGTACAATGAGCAGTTCTTC. Its protein product is CASQGDRRYNEQFF.

The rearrangement joins TRBV7-2 to TRBJ1-3; D unclear. This CDR3 is 15 amino acids long. Trimming removed 1 base at V and 1 base at J, with 8 bases between. The germline V gene encodes CDR1 SGHTA and CDR2 FQGNSA. The CDR3 region is CASSLVAESGNTIYF. Written as DNA, the CDR3 is TGTGCCAGCAGCTTAGTAGCAGAGTCTGGAAACACCATATATTTT.

The chain has TRBV7-9 and TRBJ2-1; possibly TRBD2 for D (6 bases). From germline, CDR1 is SEHNR and CDR2 FQNEAQ (reference sequence). CDR3 length equals 18 residues. V was pared by 1 base and J by 8 bases, with 24 bases between. The CDR3 spells CASSLEGGVQTVVHEQFF. CDR3 nucleotide sequence: TGTGCCAGCAGCTTAGAGGGCGGGGTCCAGACCGTGGTCCATGAGCAGTTCTTC.

The sample holds a few counts of this clonotype. This chain connects TRBV7-8 to TRBJ2-7; TRBD2 might be the D (5 bases). Between the trimmed V and J ends, which lost 5 bases and 4 bases, there was a span of 12 bases. Germline lookup yields CDR1 SGHVS and CDR2 FQNEAQ. This CDR3 region has 13 residues. This CDR3 reads CASSHRGFYEQYF. The CDR3 bases are TGTGCCAGCAGCCATAGAGGGTTTTACGAGCAGTACTTC.

The rearrangement uses TRBV6-6 and TRBJ2-2; no clear D gene. Germline V gene sequence: CDR1 MNHNY, CDR2 SVGAGI (reference sequence). V was trimmed by 5 bases and J by 2 bases, leaving 15 bases between them. The CDR3 sequence is 16 residues long. CDR3 bases: TGTGCCAGCAGTGATAAAGCGTGGGGAAACACCGGGGAGCTGTTTTTT. It translates to CASSDKAWGNTGELFF.

This clonotype has more than one count but fewer than ten. The chain joins TRBV6-5 to TRBJ2-1, with 12 bases identical to TRBD1. The CDR3 has 19 amino acids. V trimming: 2 bases; J trimming: 7 bases; junction bases outside the gene matches: 15. CDR1 is MNHEY and CDR2 is SVGAGI in the germline V gene. As DNA, the CDR3 is TGTGCCAGCAGTTACGGGACAGGGGGCTTATGGACCATTAATAATGAGCAGTTCTTC. Translated: CASSYGTGGLWTINNEQFF.

V is TRBV29-1 and J is TRBJ2-5; D may be TRBD2 (6 bases). The V end lost 3 bases, the J end lost 4 bases, and 6 bases lay between the germline ends. The germline V gene encodes CDR1 SQVTM and CDR2 ANQGSEA. The CDR3 spans 11 residues. This CDR3 reads CSVEEGETQYF. In DNA form, the CDR3 reads TGCAGCGTTGAGGAGGGAGAGACCCAGTACTTC.